This TCR beta chain was identified in a study of cytomegalovirus exposure and HLA in healthy donors. Study results and limitations: High specificity and sensitivity for cytomegalovirus status were reported for the classifier.

As regards this clone: As yet, its antigen is unknown.

The study ran its PCR with 60 Vbeta and 13 Jbeta primers. The assay was immunoSEQ multiplex PCR, and TCRdb's table has in-frame clones only and misses some. The sample records 220,000 or so clones, approximately 85% being singletons. Germline loops: CDR1 SGDLS, CDR2 YYNGEE. Trimming left V 0 bases short and J 3 bases short, with 10 bases between. The CDR3 loop spans 14 amino acids. The origin of this receptor is a woman aged 40 to 50 in good health and CMV-seronegative. The source material was PBMCs. The V call is TRBV9, the J call TRBJ2-7; D call uncertain. The CDR3 spells CASSVGNSGYEQYF. The DNA for the CDR3 is TGTGCCAGCAGCGTAGGGAACTCAGGCTACGAGCAGTACTTC. Variable domain in full (rest from reference TRBV9 and TRBJ2-7): DSGVTQTPKHLITATGQRVTLRCSPRSGDLSVYWYQQSLDQGLQFLIQYYNGEERAKGNILERFSAQQFPDLHSELNLSSLELGDSALYFCASSVGNSGYEQYFGPGTRLTVT.